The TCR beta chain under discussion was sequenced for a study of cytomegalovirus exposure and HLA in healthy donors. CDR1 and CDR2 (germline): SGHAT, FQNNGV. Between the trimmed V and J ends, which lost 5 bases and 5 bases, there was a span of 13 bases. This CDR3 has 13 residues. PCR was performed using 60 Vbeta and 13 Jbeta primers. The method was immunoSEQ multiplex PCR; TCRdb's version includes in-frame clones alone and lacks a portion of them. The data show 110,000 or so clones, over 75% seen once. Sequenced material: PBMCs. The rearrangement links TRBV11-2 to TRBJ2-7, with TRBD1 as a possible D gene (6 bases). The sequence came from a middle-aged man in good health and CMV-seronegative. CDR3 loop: CASSQTGFDEQYF. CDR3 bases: TGTGCCAGCAGCCAAACAGGGTTCGACGAGCAGTACTTC.